Presented here are 18 T cell receptor beta chains from one specimen sequenced in a study of shared clonotypes between healthy human individuals (dated by TCRdb to about 2020). Library creation used the immunoSEQ multiplex PCR assay. TCRdb mirrors the immuneACCESS table, restricted to in-frame sequences. Some clones are absent from its copies; in checked studies, under half trace to an unresolved V gene, and the reason for the others is unknown. In all, the sample holds 640,000 or so clones, and 72% of those were seen once. Less than 2% of the sample is taken by the ten largest. The sequenced material came from memory CD4+ T cells sorted from blood. This specimen's cell subset or site label, interpreted: CD45RA-negative fraction. The source is a woman under 40 in good health.

The J gene is TRBJ2-6, the V gene TRBV4-2, with 7 bases that match TRBD1. The CDR3 totals 19 residues. V trimming: 0 bases; J trimming: 2 bases; junction bases outside the gene matches: 10. CDR1 and CDR2 from the germline V gene are LGHNA and YNFKEQ. In nucleotides, the CDR3 is TGTGCCAGCAGCCAAGATGGATTAGACAGGGCCGCTGGGGCCAACGTCCTGACTTTC. It codes for CASSQDGLDRAAGANVLTF.

In the case of this clone: Other DNA variants within this sample encode the same CDR3. The chain has TRBV29-1 and TRBJ2-6; D unresolved. The germline gives CDR1 SQVTM, CDR2 ANQGSEA. CDR3 length: 12 amino acids. V gave up 5 bases and J gave up 0 bases, with 2 bases separating them. The CDR3 loop reads CSVSSGANVLTF. The CDR3 nucleotides are TGCAGCGTTAGCTCTGGGGCCAACGTCCTGACTTTC.

In regard to this clone: The sample carries other DNA sequences with the same CDR3. The V and J genes are TRBV4-1 and TRBJ2-5; D may be TRBD2 (6 bases). This CDR3 has 14 amino acids. The V and J ends lost 1 base and 1 base respectively, with 7 bases between them. In germline, CDR1 is MGHRA, CDR2 YSYEKL. This CDR3 reads CASSQAGLQETQYF. As DNA, the CDR3 is TGCGCCAGCAGCCAAGCGGGACTCCAAGAGACCCAGTACTTC.

The chain recombines TRBV7-9 with TRBJ2-1; D unclear. CDR1 SEHNR and CDR2 FQNEAQ come from the germline V gene (reference sequence). Trimming shortened V by 1 base and J by 4 bases, and 11 bases separated the two germline ends. The CDR3 spans 15 residues. This chain's CDR3 is CASSLGTGQYNEQFF. The DNA of the CDR3 is TGTGCCAGCAGCTTAGGCACCGGCCAATACAATGAGCAGTTCTTC.

This clone appeared many times. This could be a read error, since a much larger clone is one nucleotide away. At the DNA level, this CDR3 is encoded by other sequences in the same sample as well. This chain uses TRBV6-5 with TRBJ2-3; D unclear. V dropped 2 bases and J dropped 5 bases, with 2 bases sitting between them. Germline-derived CDR1 and CDR2 are MNHEY and SVGAGI. The CDR3 spans 11 residues. CDR3 sequence (DNA): TGTGCCAGCAGTTACCGAGATACGCAGTATTTT. This gives the protein CASSYRDTQYF.

CDR3 sequence reads: CASMIKDTQYF. The CDR3 bases are TGTGCCAGCATGATTAAAGATACGCAGTATTTT. This rearrangement joins TRBV6-1 to TRBJ2-3; D unclear. CDR1 and CDR2 (germline): MNHNS, SASEGT. The CDR3 runs 11 residues. Between the trimmed V and J ends, which lost 7 bases and 5 bases, there was a span of 7 bases.

This rearrangement joins TRBV11-2 to TRBJ2-5; 14 bases are shared with TRBD2. Germline V lookup: CDR1 SGHAT, CDR2 FQNNGV. The trim removed 5 bases at V and 4 bases at J, leaving 9 bases unmatched. This CDR3 comprises 17 residues. The CDR3 DNA sequence: TGTGCCAGCAGCCCAGCTGGGACTAGCGGGAGAGGAGAGACCCAGTACTTC. Translating it yields CASSPAGTSGRGETQYF.

The CDR3 reads CASSQVRGQADTQYF. The CDR3 DNA is TGTGCCAGCAGCCAAGTCAGGGGGCAGGCAGATACGCAGTATTTT. The chain couples TRBV4-2 to TRBJ2-3, with 8 bases aligning to TRBD1. V was clipped by 1 base and J by 4 bases; unmatched bases: 4. CDR3 size: 15 residues. Looked up from germline, CDR1 is LGHNA and CDR2 is YNFKEQ.

The chain has TRBV11-2 and TRBJ2-7; 7 nucleotides line up with TRBD2. The CDR3 totals 17 residues. V was clipped by 1 base and J by 0 bases; unmatched bases: 9. Germline CDR1 SGHAT, CDR2 FQNNGV. In DNA form, the CDR3 reads TGTGCCAGCAGCTTAGTGTCCGGGGGACTAAGCTCCTACGAGCAGTACTTC. This encodes CASSLVSGGLSSYEQYF.

The CDR3 loop reads CASSLYGSGVLYEQYF. CDR3 bases: TGTGCCAGCAGCTTGTACGGGAGCGGGGTTTTGTACGAGCAGTACTTC. V gene TRBV5-6 combines with J gene TRBJ2-7; 7 nucleotides agree with TRBD2. Trimming at V came to 1 base and at J to 4 bases, leaving 11 bases not matched to a gene. From germline, CDR1 is SGHDT and CDR2 YYEEEE. There are 16 residues in the CDR3.

The V gene is TRBV18, the J gene TRBJ2-7, with TRBD2 matching over 7 bases. This CDR3 region has 12 residues. Germline CDR1 KGHSH, CDR2 LQKENI. Losses at the gene ends were 8 bases for V and 3 bases for J; bases not matched to a gene: 4. The CDR3 sequence: CASQGGGYEQYF. DNA of the CDR3: TGTGCCAGCCAGGGCGGGGGCTACGAGCAGTACTTC.

This clone was detected once. The chain combines TRBV27 with TRBJ2-3, with 8 nucleotides matching TRBD2. Trimming removed 11 bases from V and 1 base from J; junction bases left unmatched: 11. CDR1 is MNHEY and CDR2 is SMNVEV in the germline V gene (reference sequence). This CDR3 region has 15 residues. In DNA, the CDR3 is TGTGCCGGGGGATTGGGGCGGGAGGGCACAGATACGCAGTATTTT. Translating it yields CAGGLGREGTDTQYF.

Written as DNA, the CDR3 is TGCGCCAGTACCAGACTAGCGGGACGGGCAGATACGCAGTATTTT. Translation: CASTRLAGRADTQYF. V gene TRBV5-1 combines with J gene TRBJ2-3, with 11 bases identical to TRBD2. This CDR3 comprises 15 residues. Germline CDR1 reads SGHRS; CDR2 reads YFSETQ. The V gene end was trimmed by 8 bases and the J gene end by 4 bases; junction bases not matched to a gene: 9.

V and J are TRBV5-1 and TRBJ2-7; D might be TRBD1 or TRBD2, each matching 5 bases. V gave up 4 bases and J gave up 0 bases, with 14 bases separating them. Germline CDR1 SGHRS, CDR2 YFSETQ. The CDR3 covers 15 residues. The DNA for the CDR3 is TGCGCCAGCAGCCCCTGGGGGAGAAGCTCCTACGAGCAGTACTTC. It translates to CASSPWGRSSYEQYF.

Worth noting for this clone: The same CDR3 arises from other DNA sequences in this sample as well. The chain has TRBV2 and TRBJ1-5; D gene uncertain. CDR1 SNHLY and CDR2 FYNNEI come from the germline V gene. The CDR3 length is 13 residues. Trimming stripped 4 bases from V and 0 bases from J, with 4 bases between. CDR3 DNA: TGTGCCAGCAGTGGAGGTAGCAATCAGCCCCAGCATTTT. This encodes CASSGGSNQPQHF.

The V gene is TRBV18, the J gene TRBJ2-5; a weak D match, TRBD1 (6 bases). The germline V gene encodes CDR1 KGHSH and CDR2 LQKENI. CDR3 length: 14 amino acids. The V gene lost 4 bases and the J gene lost 2 bases, with 11 bases spanning the gap. CDR3 nucleotides: TGTGCCAGCTCACAGGGACACGATCAAGAGACCCAGTACTTC. It codes for CASSQGHDQETQYF.

V usage is TRBV18 and J usage is TRBJ2-1; 8 nucleotides agree with TRBD2. V was pared by 1 base and J by 4 bases, with 9 bases of the junction left unmatched. Germline CDR1 reads KGHSH; CDR2 reads LQKENI. CDR3 length equals 17 residues. CDR3 loop: CASSPQEVGGGYNEQFF. In DNA form, the CDR3 reads TGTGCCAGCTCACCACAAGAGGTCGGGGGGGGATACAATGAGCAGTTCTTC.

A word on this clone: Other DNA sequences from this sample encode an identical CDR3 as well. The chain combines TRBV28 with TRBJ1-2; no firm D call. The germline V and J ends were trimmed by 5 bases and 2 bases, with 6 bases remaining between them. This CDR3 has 12 residues. The V gene's germline CDR1 is MDHEN and CDR2 SYDVKM. CDR3 residues: CASSRPNYGYTF. CDR3 nucleotides: TGTGCCAGCAGTAGACCGAACTATGGCTACACCTTC.